The TCR beta chain described here comes from a study of blood T cells in healthy people across ages. General study findings and limits: With naive T cell percentage, TCR beta diversity showed a strong correlation. As age increased, TCR beta diversity per million T cells fell in a roughly linear fashion. Donors of long life had a larger count of naive CD4+ cells and greater diversity than aged donors.

With respect to this clonotype: Its cognate antigen is unknown.

This CDR3 contains 15 residues. Germline CDR1 and CDR2: SGHRS and YFSETQ. V lost 4 bases and J lost 6; bases outside the gene matches: 5. Using a J-beta primer mix together with a sample-barcoded 5' primer, a second PCR was run for about 6 to 12 cycles. From the 5' RACE reads, TCRdb called clonotypes with MiXCR, one entry per CDR3 protein. The profile shows 600,000 or so distinct CDR3 sequences, approximately 21% of them singletons. The TCR sequence derives from a man aged 70 or older in good health. Sequenced input: blood. V usage is TRBV5-1 and J usage is TRBJ1-5, with 12 bases identical to TRBD1. CDR3 DNA: TGCGCCAGCAGCCCCGGGACAGGGGGCGTTCAGCCCCAGCATTTT. The encoded protein is CASSPGTGGVQPQHF.